This TCR beta chain appears in the sequencing data of a study of blood T cells in healthy people across ages. Findings and limits, study-wide: The study lacked donor CMV status, which possibly confounded expanded clonotype changes. Greater diversity and more naive CD4+ cells were seen in long-lived donors than in aged donors.

Together with a sample-barcoded 5' primer, a J-beta primer mix was included in a second PCR lasting roughly 6 to 12 cycles. A single record per CDR3 protein comes from TCRdb applying MiXCR to the 5' RACE reads. The profile shows 1.4 million or so distinct CDR3 sequences, around 40% of them singletons. Isolating PBMCs gave at least 7 million of these cells per sample. V gave up 3 bases and J gave up 0 bases; unmatched junction bases: 5. Germline V gene data show CDR1 as SGHRS and CDR2 as YFSETQ. This CDR3 region has 16 residues. There are a few counts of this clonotype. Its antigen is unknown. The source of this sequence is a woman between 18 and 30 years old in good health. Sample: blood. J is TRBJ1-4 and V is TRBV5-1, with TRBD1 matching 7 bases. The CDR3 here is CASSSGQEATNEKLFF. CDR3 coding DNA: TGCGCCAGCAGCTCCGGACAGGAGGCAACTAATGAAAAACTGTTTTTT.